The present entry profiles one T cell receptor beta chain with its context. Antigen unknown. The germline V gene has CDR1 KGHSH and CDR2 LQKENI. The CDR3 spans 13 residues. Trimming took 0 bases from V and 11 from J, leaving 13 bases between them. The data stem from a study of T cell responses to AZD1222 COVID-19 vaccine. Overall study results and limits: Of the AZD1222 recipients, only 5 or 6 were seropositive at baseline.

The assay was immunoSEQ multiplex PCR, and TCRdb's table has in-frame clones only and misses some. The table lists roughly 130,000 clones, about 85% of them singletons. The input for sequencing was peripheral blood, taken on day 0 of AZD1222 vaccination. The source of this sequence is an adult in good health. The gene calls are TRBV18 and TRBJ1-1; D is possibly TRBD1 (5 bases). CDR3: CASSPPAGYEAFF. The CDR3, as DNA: TGTGCCAGCTCACCACCCGCAGGGTATGAGGCTTTCTTT.